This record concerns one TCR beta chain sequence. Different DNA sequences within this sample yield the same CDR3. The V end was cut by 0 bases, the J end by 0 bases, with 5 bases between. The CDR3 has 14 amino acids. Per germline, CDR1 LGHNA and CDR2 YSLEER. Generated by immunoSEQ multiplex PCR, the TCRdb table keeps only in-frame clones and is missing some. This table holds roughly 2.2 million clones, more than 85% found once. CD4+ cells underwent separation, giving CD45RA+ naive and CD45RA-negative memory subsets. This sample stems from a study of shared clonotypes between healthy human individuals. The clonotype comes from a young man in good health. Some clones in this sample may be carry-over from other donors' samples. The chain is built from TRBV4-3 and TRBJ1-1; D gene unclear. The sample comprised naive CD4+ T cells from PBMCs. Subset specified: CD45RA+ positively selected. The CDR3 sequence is CASSQDLLNTEAFF. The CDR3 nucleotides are TGCGCCAGCAGCCAAGATCTTTTGAACACTGAAGCTTTCTTT.